This entry is about one TCR beta chain. These data come from a study of identical twins. Germline V gives CDR1 MNHEY, CDR2 SVGAGI. The CDR3 length is 17 residues. The V and J ends lost 4 bases and 0 bases respectively, with 15 bases between them. TCRdb itself ran the 5' RACE reads through MiXCR, one entry per CDR3 protein. The sample has about 700,000 distinct CDR3 sequences; 8.6% are singletons. These data also featured in a second study, about yellow fever vaccine responses in identical twins.

The sequence derives from a woman under 30 in good health. Sequencing was performed on PBMCs. The chain combines TRBV6-5 with TRBJ1-4; no clear D. DNA for the CDR3: TGTGCCAGCAGTTTCGACTTTCCGCCATCAACTAATGAAAAACTGTTTTTT. Protein product: CASSFDFPPSTNEKLFF.